These 3 T cell receptor beta chains came from one sample sequenced in a study of T cells in Graves' hyperthyroidism and ophthalmopathy. TCR beta CDR3 sequences were amplified from RNA transcripts. The HTBI primer set was used in a first-round RT-PCR of the TCR CDR3. Using its own MiXCR run on the multiplex PCR reads, TCRdb lists one record per CDR3 protein. This table holds about 640,000 distinct CDR3 sequences, around 21% found once. Sequenced input: blood. Receptor source: a man aged 30 to 39 with Graves' ophthalmopathy.

This clonotype was found a few times. This chain links TRBV7-9 with TRBJ1-1; a weak D match, TRBD1 (5 bases). This CDR3 is 16 amino acids long. The germline gives CDR1 SEHNR, CDR2 FQNEAQ (reference sequence). Trimming removed 0 bases at V and 1 base at J, with 12 bases between. The CDR3 coding sequence is TGTGCCAGCAGCTTAGCCCTGGGACCGACGAACACTGAAGCTTTCTTT. It specifies CASSLALGPTNTEAFF.

J is TRBJ2-1 and V is TRBV20-1; TRBD2 is a possible D gene (6 bases). Trimming removed 3 bases from V and 10 bases from J, with 19 bases in between. The CDR3 has 14 amino acids. The germline gives CDR1 DFQATT, CDR2 SNEGSKA (reference sequence). The CDR3 reads CSARLTPGVLEQFF. The CDR3 region has the DNA TGCAGTGCTAGGCTAACACCGGGAGTTTTAGAGCAGTTCTTC.

This clonotype was observed a handful of times. The J gene is TRBJ2-1, the V gene TRBV7-3; D is unclear. The V gene lost 4 bases and the J gene lost 5 bases, with 9 bases spanning the gap. The CDR3 has 13 amino acids. Germline V gene lookup returns CDR1 SGHTA and CDR2 FQGTGA. The CDR3 DNA sequence: TGTGCCAGCAGCTCCGACTTACACAATGAGCAGTTCTTC. This gives the protein CASSSDLHNEQFF.